The TCR beta chain described here comes from a study of blood T cell repertoires in COVID-19. CDR3 length equals 15 residues. CDR1 is SGHRS, CDR2 YFSETQ, per germline. Trimming stripped 1 base from V and 6 bases from J, with 13 bases between. As processed by the authors: Estimates of nucleated cell counts were drawn from the amplification of reference gene primers. This table comes from immunoSEQ multiplex PCR, and its TCRdb copy is limited to in-frame clones, with some not included. V and J calls and clone size follow that table, whereas D and trimming were derived from the DNA. The sample contains about 58,000 clones, about 80% of which appear only once.

The sequenced material came from peripheral blood. This receptor was identified in a man at least 80 years old with COVID-19, enrolled during active disease. This rearrangement joins TRBV5-1 to TRBJ2-2; D is possibly TRBD2 (6 bases). CDR3 in DNA: TGCGCCAGCAGCTTGCAGTCCGGGAGTGCCGGGGAGCTGTTTTTT. Translation: CASSLQSGSAGELFF.